A single T cell receptor (beta chain) is shown here with its context. As for treatment: preoperative locoregional IRX-2 cytokine immunotherapy. Preoperative locoregional IRX-2 cytokine immunotherapy was tested in the phase Ib source study. This sample is drawn from a study of preoperative IRX-2 immunotherapy in early breast cancer. TCRdb's copy holds only in-frame clones and misses some; the assay was immunoSEQ multiplex PCR. The data contain roughly 30,000 clones, around four fifths of them singletons. This sequence was found in a human donor with breast cancer. Sequenced material: lymph node tissue, taken from a patient treated with IRX-2 immunotherapy.

The CDR3 sequence: CACRTDSNEKLFF. CDR3 coding DNA: TGTGCCTGTCGGACAGACTCTAATGAAAAACTGTTTTTT. V gene TRBV30 combines with J gene TRBJ1-4; a weak D match, TRBD1 (6 bases). The V gene lost 6 bases and the J gene lost 3 bases, with 11 bases spanning the gap. This CDR3 is built from 13 residues. The germline V gene encodes CDR1 GTSNPN and CDR2 SVGIG (reference sequence).